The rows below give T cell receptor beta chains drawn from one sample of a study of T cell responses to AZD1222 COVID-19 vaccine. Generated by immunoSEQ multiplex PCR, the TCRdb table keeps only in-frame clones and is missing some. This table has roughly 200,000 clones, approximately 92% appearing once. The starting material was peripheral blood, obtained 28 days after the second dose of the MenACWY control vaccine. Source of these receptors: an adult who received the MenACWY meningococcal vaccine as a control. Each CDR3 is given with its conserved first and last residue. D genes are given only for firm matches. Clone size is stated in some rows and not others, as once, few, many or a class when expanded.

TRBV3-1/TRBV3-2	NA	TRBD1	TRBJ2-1	CASSASTGIEQFF	TGTGCCAGCAGCGCTTCGACAGGGATTGAGCAGTTCTTC
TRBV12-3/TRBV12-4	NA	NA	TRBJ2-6	CASSPQGANVLTF	TGTGCCAGCAGCCCTCAAGGGGCCAACGTCCTGACTTTC
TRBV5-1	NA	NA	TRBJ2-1	CASSLVRGNYNEQFF	TGCGCCAGCAGCTTGGTTAGGGGCAACTACAATGAGCAGTTCTTC
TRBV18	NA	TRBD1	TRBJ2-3	CASSDRGSSSTDTQYF	TGTGCCAGCTCAGACAGGGGCTCTTCTAGCACAGATACGCAGTATTTT
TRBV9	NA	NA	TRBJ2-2	CASSPTVGENTGELFF	TGTGCCAGCAGCCCGACAGTGGGGGAGAACACCGGGGAGCTGTTTTTT
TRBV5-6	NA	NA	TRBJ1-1	CASSLVGAEYYTEAFF	TGTGCCAGCAGCTTGGTGGGGGCGGAATACTACACTGAAGCTTTCTTT
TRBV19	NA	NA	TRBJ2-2	CASSVPRGNTGELFF	TGTGCCAGTAGTGTGCCCAGGGGGAACACCGGGGAGCTGTTTTTT
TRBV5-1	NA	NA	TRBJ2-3	CASSSGQGTDTQYF	TGCGCCAGCAGCTCTGGGCAGGGGACAGATACGCAGTATTTT
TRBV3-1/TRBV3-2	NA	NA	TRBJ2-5	CASTPTGRRETQYF	TGTGCCAGCACCCCGACAGGGAGGAGGGAGACCCAGTACTTC
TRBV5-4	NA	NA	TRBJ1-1	CASSLDRRGTEAFF	TGTGCCAGCAGCTTGGACAGGCGGGGCACTGAAGCTTTCTTT
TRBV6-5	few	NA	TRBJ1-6	CASSYTWTAGSPLHF	TGTGCCAGCAGTTACACCTGGACCGCTGGTTCACCCCTCCACTTT
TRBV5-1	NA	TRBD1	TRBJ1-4	CASSLSGQSNEKLFF	TGCGCCAGCAGCCTTTCGGGACAGAGTAATGAAAAACTGTTTTTT
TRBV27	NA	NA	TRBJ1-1	CASSFRLNTEAFF	TGTGCCAGCAGTTTTCGGCTAAACACTGAAGCTTTCTTT
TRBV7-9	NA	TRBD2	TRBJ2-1	CASSTRGAGGPRYQTHEQFF	TGTGCCAGCAGCACCCGGGGAGCGGGGGGGCCTAGATACCAAACCCATGAGCAGTTCTTC
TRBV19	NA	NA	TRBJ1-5	CASNGPSRAGDQPQHF	TGTGCCAGTAATGGGCCGTCACGCGCAGGCGATCAGCCCCAGCATTTT
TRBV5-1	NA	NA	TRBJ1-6	CASSPGGGSFSPLHF	TGCGCCAGCAGCCCCGGGGGGGGGTCGTTCTCACCCCTCCACTTT
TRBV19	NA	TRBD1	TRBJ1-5	CASSIWTGDQPQHF	TGTGCCAGTAGTATTTGGACAGGGGACCAGCCCCAGCATTTT
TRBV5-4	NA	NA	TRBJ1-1	CASSPSDSIRTEAFF	TGTGCCAGCAGCCCGTCTGACAGTATAAGGACTGAAGCTTTCTTT
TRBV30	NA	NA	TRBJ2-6	CAWSVEDFGANVLTF	TGTGCCTGGAGTGTAGAGGATTTCGGGGCCAACGTCCTGACTTTC
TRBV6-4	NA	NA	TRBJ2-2	CASSEEGRVGTGELFF	TGTGCCAGCAGTGAAGAGGGCAGGGTTGGAACCGGGGAGCTGTTTTTT
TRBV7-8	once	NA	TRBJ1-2	CASSLISGTQSYGYTF	TGTGCCAGCAGCTTAATCTCCGGGACACAGTCCTATGGCTACACCTTC
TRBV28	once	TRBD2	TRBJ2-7	CASLGAGGEHEQYF	TGTGCCAGCCTGGGCGCGGGGGGGGAGCACGAGCAGTACTTC